The clone carrying this T cell receptor beta chain was seen just once. This sample is part of a study of cytomegalovirus exposure and HLA in healthy donors. About the research overall: Findings of an earlier analysis included around 120 million unique TCR beta sequences from about 180 million T cells.

Use of 60 Vbeta and 13 Jbeta primers characterized the PCR. The data were produced by immunoSEQ multiplex PCR, yet TCRdb's version contains in-frame clones alone and is incomplete. In the table there are around 150,000 clones, about 80% of which are singletons. The sample was PBMCs. This TCR derives from a young man in good health and CMV-seropositive.

The CDR3 loop is CASSSLGAGNTEAFF. In DNA, the CDR3 is TGTGCCAGCAGCTCATTGGGGGCTGGGAACACTGAAGCTTTCTTT. V is TRBV7-9 and J is TRBJ1-1; D is possibly TRBD1 (6 bases). The CDR3 has 15 residues. V lost 4 bases, J lost 1 base, and 13 bases lay in between. Germline loops: CDR1 SEHNR, CDR2 FQNEAQ (reference sequence). The variable domain in full, completed from reference TRBV7-9 and TRBJ1-1, reads DTGVSQNPRHKITKRGQNVTFRCDPISEHNRLYWYRQTLGQGPEFLTYFQNEAQLEKSRLLSDRFSAERPKGSFSTLEIQRTEQGDSAMYLCASSSLGAGNTEAFFGQGTRLTVV.